The text below deals with one TCR beta chain. This sample was taken from a study of cytomegalovirus exposure and HLA in healthy donors. Trimming removed 7 bases from V and 4 bases from J; junction bases left unmatched: 4. The CDR3 consists of 14 residues. The germline gives CDR1 SNHLY, CDR2 FYNNEI. The PCR contained 60 Vbeta and 13 Jbeta primers. Sequencing used immunoSEQ multiplex PCR; TCRdb keeps in-frame clones, though not all of them. The profile shows a few hundred thousand clones, 81% of them singletons. This receptor was identified in a woman aged 55-69 years in good health and CMV-seropositive. The chain is built from TRBV2 and TRBJ2-2; TRBD2 matches 9 bases. Material for sequencing was PBMCs. The CDR3 DNA reads TGTGCCAGCATCGCGGGAGGGCCCACCGGGGAGCTGTTTTTT. Its translation is CASIAGGPTGELFF. The full variable domain, completed using reference TRBV2 and TRBJ2-2, is EPEVTQTPSHQVTQMGQEVILRCVPISNHLYFYWYRQILGQKVEFLVSFYNNEISEKSEIFDDQFSVERPDGSNFTLKIRSTKLEDSAMYFCASIAGGPTGELFFGEGSRLTVL.